This T cell receptor beta chain appears in the sequencing data of a study of naive and memory T cell subsets. The study, taken as a whole, reports: In naive cells, over 95% of TCR sequences were seen only once. Possibly reflecting memory cells re-expressing CD45RA, a few larger clonotypes occurred in naive repertoires, especially CD8. TCR abundance followed a power law differing between naive and memory subsets. Expression changes during T cell differentiation may affect RNA-based TCR counts.

Overnight CMV lysate stimulation of fresh PBMCs defined donor CMV status by CD4+ IFNgamma. The beta constant-region primer was an equimolar mix of two oligonucleotides covering TRBC1 and TRBC2. Ligated cDNA was amplified by four rounds of PCR with nested alpha and beta constant-region primers and SP2. One entry per CDR3 protein, called by TCRdb with MiXCR from the UMI-ligation and nested PCR reads. The sample records under 150,000 distinct CDR3 sequences, approximately 20% being singletons. About this clonotype: No antigen is known for it.

CDR1 and CDR2 from the germline V gene are SGHVS and FQNEAQ. The germline V and J ends were trimmed by 7 bases and 2 bases, with 7 bases remaining between them. This CDR3 is 12 amino acids long. This chain links TRBV7-8 with TRBJ2-3; D is uncertain. This clonotype was sampled from a human donor in good health. The specimen was naive CD8+ T cells from blood. The CDR3 sequence: CASKAVTDTQYF. Written as DNA, the CDR3 is TGTGCCAGCAAAGCAGTCACAGATACGCAGTATTTT.